This T cell receptor (beta chain) was obtained from a study of blood T cell repertoires in COVID-19. This table comes from immunoSEQ multiplex PCR, and its TCRdb copy is limited to in-frame clones, with some not included. The sample lists just under 150,000 clones, approximately 90% occurring once. The specimen was peripheral blood. This TCR derives from a human donor in a cohort sampled during active COVID-19.

CDR3 region: CASSPGQFYGYTF. Written as DNA, the CDR3 is TGTGCCAGCAGCCCGGGACAGTTCTATGGCTACACCTTC. The chain combines TRBV7-2 with TRBJ1-2; TRBD1 matches 7 bases. J was trimmed by 4 bases and V by 5 bases; bases with no gene match: 4. Per germline, CDR1 SGHTA and CDR2 FQGNSA. The CDR3 is made up of 13 amino acids.